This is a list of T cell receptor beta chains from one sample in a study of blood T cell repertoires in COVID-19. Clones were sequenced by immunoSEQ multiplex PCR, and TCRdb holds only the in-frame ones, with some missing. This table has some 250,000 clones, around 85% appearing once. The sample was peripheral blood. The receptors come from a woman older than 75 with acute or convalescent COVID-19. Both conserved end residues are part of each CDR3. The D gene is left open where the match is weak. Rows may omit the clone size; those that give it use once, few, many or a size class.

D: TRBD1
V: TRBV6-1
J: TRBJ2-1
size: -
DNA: TGTGCCAGCAGTGACAGGGGGAATGAGCAGTTCTTC
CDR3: CASSDRGNEQFF

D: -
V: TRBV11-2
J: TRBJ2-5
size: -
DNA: TGTGCCAGCGTTCCGAACTTTGCGGGGAACCAAGAGACCCAGTACTTC
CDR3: CASVPNFAGNQETQYF

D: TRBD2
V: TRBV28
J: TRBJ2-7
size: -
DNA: TGTGCCAGCAAGGCCGGGACTAGAACGTACGAGCAGTACTTC
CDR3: CASKAGTRTYEQYF

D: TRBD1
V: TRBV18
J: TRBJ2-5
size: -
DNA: TGTGCCAGCTCACCTAGGGACAGCCAAGAGACCCAGTACTTC
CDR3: CASSPRDSQETQYF

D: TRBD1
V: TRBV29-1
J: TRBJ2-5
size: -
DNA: TGCAGCGTCTGTGGACAGGGTGGTTTCCAAGAGACCCAGTACTTC
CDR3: CSVCGQGGFQETQYF

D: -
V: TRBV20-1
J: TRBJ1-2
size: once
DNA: TGCAGTGCCTCCAACCAGGGCGGCTACACCTTC
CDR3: CSASNQGGYTF

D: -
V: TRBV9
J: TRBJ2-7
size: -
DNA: TGTGCCAGCAGCGTAGGAGGACAACCGCGGGGAGCCGAGCAGTACTTC
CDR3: CASSVGGQPRGAEQYF

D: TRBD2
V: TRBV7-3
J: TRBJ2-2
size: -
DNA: TGTGCCAGCAGCCCGTCCGGGGGGGCCGGGGAGCTGTTTTTT
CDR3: CASSPSGGAGELFF

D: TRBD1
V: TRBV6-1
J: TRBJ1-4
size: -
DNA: TGTGCCAGCAGTGAGACAGGGGATGTTGATGAAAAACTGTTTTTT
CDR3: CASSETGDVDEKLFF

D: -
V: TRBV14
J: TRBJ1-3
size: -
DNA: TGTGCCAGCAGCCAAGAATTCGGGGTCGCTGGAAACACCATATATTTT
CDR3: CASSQEFGVAGNTIYF

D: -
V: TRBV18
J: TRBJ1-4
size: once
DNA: TGTGCCAGCTCACTATACACGGACCGGGGAGGAGATGAAAAACTGTTTTTT
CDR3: CASSLYTDRGGDEKLFF

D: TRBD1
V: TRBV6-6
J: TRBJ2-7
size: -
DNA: TGTGCCAGCAGGGAGCCGGGACAGGGGTCCTACGAGCAGTACTTC
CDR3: CASREPGQGSYEQYF

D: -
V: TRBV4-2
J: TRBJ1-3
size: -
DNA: TGTGCCAGCAGCCAAGATTTATTCTCTGGAAACACCATATATTTT
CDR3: CASSQDLFSGNTIYF

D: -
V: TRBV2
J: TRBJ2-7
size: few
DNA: TGTGCCAGCAGTGCAAACCCCAGGGGCGGAAGCAACGAGCAGTACTTC
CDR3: CASSANPRGGSNEQYF

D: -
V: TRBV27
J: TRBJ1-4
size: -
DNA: TGTGCCAGCAGTTTGGGCCCCGGACAGAATAATGAAAAACTGTTTTTT
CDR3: CASSLGPGQNNEKLFF

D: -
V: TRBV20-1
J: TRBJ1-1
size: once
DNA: TGCAGTGCTAGTAGTGTGGGCATCTTCACTGAAGCTTTCTTT
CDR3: CSASSVGIFTEAFF

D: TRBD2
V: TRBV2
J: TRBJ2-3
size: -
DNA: TGTGCCAGCGTGACGGGGGGGGGCTCAGATACGCAGTATTTT
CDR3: CASVTGGGSDTQYF

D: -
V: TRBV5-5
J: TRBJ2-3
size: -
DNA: TGTGCCAGCAGCCTATGGGCCCAACGCACAGATACGCAGTATTTT
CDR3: CASSLWAQRTDTQYF

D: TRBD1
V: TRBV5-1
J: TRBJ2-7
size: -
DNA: TGCGCCAGCAGCTTGGTTCCCCAGGGACAGAACTCCTACGAGCAGTACTTC
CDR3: CASSLVPQGQNSYEQYF

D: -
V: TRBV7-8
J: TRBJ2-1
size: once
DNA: TGTGCCAGCAGCGGAGCCTCGTTTTGGCAGGTTACCTACAATGAGCAGTTCTTC
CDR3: CASSGASFWQVTYNEQFF

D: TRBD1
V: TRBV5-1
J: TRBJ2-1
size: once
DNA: TGCGCCAGCAGCCAGGGACAGGGGGGGTACAATGAGCAGTTCTTC
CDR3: CASSQGQGGYNEQFF